Below are 9 T cell receptor beta chains sequenced from a single sample in a study of blood T cell repertoires in COVID-19 (TCRdb year 2020). Libraries came from the immunoSEQ multiplex PCR assay. TCRdb stores this immuneACCESS table with in-frame sequences only. Part of the clones is absent; in the studies checked, under half of the shortfall reflects unresolved V genes, and no reason is known for the rest. The sample includes 490,000 or so clones, with around 85% observed a single time. Around 7.9% of the sample is in the top ten clones. Source material: PBMCs or T cells enriched from blood (not recorded which). All receptors derive from a woman in her sixties or seventies who had recovered from COVID-19.

V usage is TRBV6-4 and J usage is TRBJ2-2, with 10 bases lining up with TRBD1. After removal of 6 bases from V and 4 bases from J, the junction contained 8 bases not matched to a gene. CDR1 and CDR2 from the germline V gene are MRHNA and SNTAGT. The CDR3 loop spans 16 amino acids. The CDR3 reads CASSPGTGASTGELFF. The CDR3 DNA follows: TGTGCCAGCAGCCCCGGGACAGGGGCCTCCACCGGGGAGCTGTTTTTT.

The V call is TRBV3-1 (or the pseudogene TRBV3-2), the J call TRBJ1-2; possibly TRBD1 for D (6 bases). Trimming left V 0 bases short and J 5 bases short, with 19 bases between. The CDR3 has 17 amino acids. In germline, CDR1 is LGHDT, CDR2 YNNKEL (reference sequence). DNA for the CDR3: TGTGCCAGCAGCCAAGATAAGGTGCTAGGGGGATGGTATGGCTACACCTTC. Translation: CASSQDKVLGGWYGYTF.

On this clone itself: Different DNA sequences within this sample yield the same CDR3. V is TRBV24-1 and J is TRBJ1-1; 8 nucleotides agree with TRBD1. With V trimmed by 3 bases and J by 1 base, 3 bases remained unmatched. This CDR3 is built from 15 residues. Germline V lookup: CDR1 KGHDR, CDR2 SFDVKD. This chain's CDR3 is CATSDPGTGNTEAFF. The CDR3 DNA is TGTGCCACCAGTGATCCCGGGACAGGGAACACTGAAGCTTTCTTT.

J is TRBJ2-7 and V is TRBV6-2 or TRBV6-3; 10 bases are shared with TRBD2. Germline CDR1 and CDR2: MNHEY and SVGEGT. The trim removed 4 bases at V and 4 bases at J, leaving 13 bases unmatched. CDR3 length equals 17 residues. DNA of the CDR3: TGTGCCAGCAGTTCTCCGACTAGCGGGCCCACTTTGTACGAGCAGTACTTC. The encoded protein is CASSSPTSGPTLYEQYF.

The chain links TRBV12-3 or TRBV12-4 to TRBJ2-7, with TRBD2 as a possible D gene (5 bases). Trimming stripped 3 bases from V and 4 bases from J, with 10 bases between. The CDR3 contains 13 residues. CDR3 sequence reads: CASSFGVEYEQYV. The CDR3 region has the DNA TGTGCCAGCAGTTTCGGGGTTGAGTACGAGCAGTACGTC.

The J gene is TRBJ1-3, the V gene TRBV19; TRBD1 might be the D (6 bases). CDR3 size: 14 residues. Trimming removed 6 bases from V and 4 bases from J, with 13 bases in between. Germline V CDR1 and CDR2: LNHDA, SQIVND (reference sequence). CDR3 nucleotides: TGTGCCAGTAGGTGGACAGCGAGGGGAAACACCATATATTTT. Translating gives CASRWTARGNTIYF.

This rearrangement joins TRBV7-9 to TRBJ1-3, with TRBD1 as a possible D gene (6 bases). Germline values: CDR1 SEHNR, CDR2 FQNEAQ (reference sequence). The V end lost 6 bases, the J end lost 4 bases, and 19 bases lay between the germline ends. The CDR3 has 16 residues. The CDR3 nucleotides are TGTGCCAGCAGTCCCGTACAGGGTTTGAGGGGAAACACCATATATTTT. It yields the protein CASSPVQGLRGNTIYF.

This chain uses TRBV25-1 with TRBJ2-3, with D possibly matching TRBD1 (6 bases). CDR1 and CDR2 (germline): MGHDK, SYGVNS. Deletions cut 0 bases from V and 4 bases from J, with 20 bases between. The length of the CDR3 is 18 residues. CDR3 loop: CASSEYSGASMRADTQYF. The CDR3 DNA reads TGTGCCAGCAGTGAATATTCAGGGGCGAGTATGAGGGCAGATACGCAGTATTTT. Complete variable domain (other parts from reference TRBV25-1 and TRBJ2-3): EADIYQTPRYLVIGTGKKITLECSQTMGHDKMYWYQQDPGMELHLIHYSYGVNSTEKGDLSSESTVSRIRTEHFPLTLESARPSHTSQYLCASSEYSGASMRADTQYFGPGTRLTVL.

The CDR3 coding sequence is TGCGCCAGCAGCCAAGAAAGGCAGGTTAATTCTAACTATGGCTACACCTTC. It encodes CASSQERQVNSNYGYTF. The rearrangement uses TRBV4-1 and TRBJ1-2; no clear D gene. This CDR3 region has 17 residues. V was cut by 0 bases and J by 0 bases, with 14 bases left in between. Germline V gene lookup returns CDR1 MGHRA and CDR2 YSYEKL.